The rows below give T cell receptor beta chains drawn from one sample of a study of STAT5B mutations in CD4+ large granular lymphocyte leukemia. Data came from immunoSEQ multiplex PCR; TCRdb stores just in-frame clones and leaves some out. The sample includes under 55,000 clones, around 85% of them seen just once. Material: CD4+ T cells from blood buffy coats. The receptors come from a human donor in good health. Each CDR3 is given without its conserved first and last residue. D genes are given only for firm matches.

cdr3_aa: ASSPQIRGYGYT
v_call: TRBV27
d_call: .
j_call: TRBJ1-2
cdr3_length: 12

cdr3_aa: ASSSAGGPSYEQY
v_call: TRBV6-1
d_call: TRBD2
j_call: TRBJ2-7
cdr3_length: 13

cdr3_aa: ASRDSNQPQH
v_call: TRBV28
d_call: .
j_call: TRBJ1-5
cdr3_length: 10

cdr3_aa: ASSLKGPDSAYT
v_call: TRBV7-2
d_call: .
j_call: TRBJ1-2
cdr3_length: 12

cdr3_aa: ASSLGPIKGNEQF
v_call: TRBV7-6
d_call: .
j_call: TRBJ2-1
cdr3_length: 13

cdr3_aa: AWMSSPTQY
v_call: TRBV30
d_call: .
j_call: TRBJ2-7
cdr3_length: 9

cdr3_aa: ASSEPGGRARDTQY
v_call: TRBV10-2
d_call: TRBD2
j_call: TRBJ2-3
cdr3_length: 14

cdr3_aa: ASSRGWGQGETQY
v_call: TRBV5-1
d_call: .
j_call: TRBJ2-5
cdr3_length: 13

cdr3_aa: ASIPGQAANTGELF
v_call: TRBV19
d_call: .
j_call: TRBJ2-2
cdr3_length: 14

cdr3_aa: ASSWDGARNEQF
v_call: TRBV7-2
d_call: .
j_call: TRBJ2-1
cdr3_length: 12

cdr3_aa: ASSLRPQETQY
v_call: TRBV7-3
d_call: .
j_call: TRBJ2-5
cdr3_length: 11

cdr3_aa: ASFRVGEAF
v_call: TRBV28
d_call: .
j_call: TRBJ1-1
cdr3_length: 9

cdr3_aa: ASSYPVKRLRTDTQY
v_call: TRBV6-7
d_call: .
j_call: TRBJ2-3
cdr3_length: 15

cdr3_aa: ASSLAYTGELF
v_call: TRBV27
d_call: .
j_call: TRBJ2-2
cdr3_length: 11

cdr3_aa: ASTSTSALMQF
v_call: TRBV6-6
d_call: TRBD2
j_call: TRBJ2-1
cdr3_length: 11

cdr3_aa: ASSLEEEQY
v_call: TRBV5-4
d_call: .
j_call: TRBJ2-7
cdr3_length: 9